The clone carrying this T cell receptor beta chain appeared many times. Antigen unknown. Trimming took off 1 base at V and 4 bases at J, with 25 bases between the two ends. This CDR3 comprises 19 residues. Germline V lookup: CDR1 SGHVS, CDR2 FNYEAQ. This record comes from a study of read filtering for tumor transcriptome and immune sequencing. Overall study context: RNA-seq yielded only about 75 to 1273 TCR reads, IR-seq about 3.5 to 11 million. Overall study results and limits: The CD138-negative fraction was mixed bone marrow immune cells, not pure T cells.

Molecular barcoded adaptors covering alpha/delta and beta/gamma chains were used on approximately 400 ng RNA. TCRdb fed the reads into MiXCR, producing one record per CDR3 protein. The profile shows roughly 90,000 distinct CDR3 sequences, roughly an eighth of them singletons. Material for sequencing was a population of CD138-negative cells sorted from bone marrow. This receptor was taken from a donor at least 40 years old with multiple myeloma. The V gene is TRBV7-6, the J gene TRBJ1-1; D perhaps matches TRBD1 (5 bases). The CDR3 protein is CASSLVEAPLGPALTEAFF. The CDR3 DNA reads TGTGCCAGCAGCTTAGTGGAAGCTCCCTTGGGGCCAGCCCTCACTGAAGCTTTCTTT.